This is a list of T cell receptor beta chains from one sample in a study of T cell repertoires in cytomegalovirus infection. No antigen is known for these receptors. TCRdb called the reads again in MiXCR, with one record for every CDR3 protein. The table records about 740,000 distinct CDR3 sequences, around 31% of them present only once. The material was cultured PBMCs, obtained from culture after CMV antigen stimulation. Receptor source: a human donor in good health (CMV status not recorded). Some clones in this sample may be carry-over from other donors' samples. Both conserved end residues are part of each CDR3. The D gene is left open where the match is weak. Not all rows give a size; the values are once, few, many and, for expanded clones, a class.

clone_size	d_call	v_call	j_call	cdr3_nt	cdr3_aa
.	.	TRBV7-2	TRBJ1-2	TGTGCCAGCAGCTTAGTCGTGGCAATGAACTATGGCTACACCTTC	CASSLVVAMNYGYTF
few	.	TRBV28	TRBJ2-1	TGTGCCAGCAGTCCGCCCGCGGGGTACCTTTACAATGAGCAGTTCTTC	CASSPPAGYLYNEQFF
many	TRBD1	TRBV7-2	TRBJ1-1	TGTGCCAGCAGTCCACGACAGGGGCAGAACACTGAAGCTTTCTTT	CASSPRQGQNTEAFF
few	.	TRBV5-4	TRBJ2-1	TGTGCCAGCAGCCTCTCGGAACCGAGCTCCTACAATGAGCAGTTCTTC	CASSLSEPSSYNEQFF
.	.	TRBV7-2	TRBJ2-3	TGTGCCAGCAGCTCTGACCCGGCGGATACGCAGTATTTT	CASSSDPADTQYF
.	TRBD1	TRBV6-6	TRBJ2-7	TGTGCCAGCAACTTCGGACAGGGGCTATCCTACGAGCAGTACTTC	CASNFGQGLSYEQYF
many	.	TRBV7-2	TRBJ2-1	TGTGCCAGCAGCTTCTCGACAGGTACCTACAATGAGCAGTTCTTC	CASSFSTGTYNEQFF
.	.	TRBV19	TRBJ2-1	TGTGCCAGTAGTATCGGTCCCGCCAGCAATGAGCAGTTCTTC	CASSIGPASNEQFF
.	.	TRBV7-9	TRBJ2-7	TGTGCCAGCAGCTTACCGGCCCCTACCTACGAGCAGTACTTC	CASSLPAPTYEQYF
many	TRBD2	TRBV7-2	TRBJ2-1	TGTGCCAGCAGCTTTAACAGCGGGGGGGTCTATGAGCAGTTCTTC	CASSFNSGGVYEQFF
many	.	TRBV7-2	TRBJ2-1	TGTGCCAGCAGCCCCGGAGCGGGCCGAAACAATGAGCAGTTCTTC	CASSPGAGRNNEQFF
.	TRBD1	TRBV18	TRBJ2-7	TGTGCCAGCTCCACTGCCGGCACCAGGGGGCTGAAGGACGAGCAGTACTTC	CASSTAGTRGLKDEQYF
.	.	TRBV11-3	TRBJ2-2	TGTGCCAGCAGCGCTAGCGTCGGGGAGCTGTTTTTT	CASSASVGELFF
.	.	TRBV19	TRBJ2-6	TGTGCCAGTAGTAAGGGGTACGGGGCCAACGTCCTGACTTTC	CASSKGYGANVLTF
.	.	TRBV6-1	TRBJ1-5	TGTGCCAGCAGATGGTATAGCAATCAGCCCCAGCATTTT	CASRWYSNQPQHF
few	.	TRBV6-8	TRBJ2-7	TGTGCCAGCAGCTCCTTAGGTATCTACGAGCAGTACTTC	CASSSLGIYEQYF
.	.	TRBV19	TRBJ2-3	TGTGCCAGTAGTGTACAGGGTTTTCTTTTGACAGATACGCAGTATTTT	CASSVQGFLLTDTQYF
few	.	TRBV15	TRBJ2-5	TGTGCCACGCCTGAGACCCAGTACTTC	CATPETQYF
.	TRBD2	TRBV11-2	TRBJ2-5	TGTGCCAGCAGCTTTAGTTCGGGGGGTCGAGAAGAGACCCAGTACTTC	CASSFSSGGREETQYF
many	.	TRBV7-2	TRBJ2-5	TGTGCCAGCAGCTTAGGGGGCATATCGCAAGAGACCCAGTACTTC	CASSLGGISQETQYF
.	.	TRBV12-3/TRBV12-4	TRBJ2-3	TGTGCCAGCAGCCATAATATAGATACGCAGTATTTT	CASSHNIDTQYF
.	TRBD2	TRBV6-1	TRBJ2-7	TGTGCCAGCAGCCCAGATACTAGCGGGAGGAACGAGCAGTACTTC	CASSPDTSGRNEQYF
.	TRBD1	TRBV7-9	TRBJ2-3	TGTGCCAGCAGCTACGGACAGGGCTCAAGCGCAGATACGCAGTATTTT	CASSYGQGSSADTQYF
.	TRBD2	TRBV12-3/TRBV12-4	TRBJ2-3	TGTGCCAGCAGACTAGCGGGGGGGCGGGATACGCAGTATTTT	CASRLAGGRDTQYF
.	TRBD2	TRBV11-2	TRBJ2-5	TGTGCCAGCAGCCCTAGTTGGACTAGCGGGGAGCAAGAGACCCAGTACTTC	CASSPSWTSGEQETQYF
.	.	TRBV20-1	TRBJ2-3	TGCAGTGCTAGTAGCGAAGATACGCAGTATTTT	CSASSEDTQYF
.	.	TRBV29-1	TRBJ2-7	TGCAGCGTTGTAGTCAGCAGCTCCTACGAGCAGTACTTC	CSVVVSSSYEQYF
.	.	TRBV2	TRBJ1-5	TGTGCCAGCAGTGTGGCCAGGGAGGGTCAGCCCCAGCATTTT	CASSVAREGQPQHF